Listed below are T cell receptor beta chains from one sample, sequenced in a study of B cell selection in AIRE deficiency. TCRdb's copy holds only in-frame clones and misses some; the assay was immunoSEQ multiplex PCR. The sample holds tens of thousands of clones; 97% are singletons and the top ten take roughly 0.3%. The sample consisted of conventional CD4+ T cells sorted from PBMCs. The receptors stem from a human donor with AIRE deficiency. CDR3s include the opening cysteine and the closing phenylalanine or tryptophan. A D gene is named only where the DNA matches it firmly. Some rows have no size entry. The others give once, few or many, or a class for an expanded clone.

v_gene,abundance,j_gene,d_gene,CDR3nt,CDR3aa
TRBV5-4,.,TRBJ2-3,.,TGTGCCAGCAGCTTGCTAGGTCGTGGCCAAATATTTGCAGATACGCAGTATTTT,CASSLLGRGQIFADTQYF
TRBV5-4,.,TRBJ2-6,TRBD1,TGTGCCAGCAGCTTCGGGCCGCAGGGGGCTGGGGCCAACGTCCTGACTTTC,CASSFGPQGAGANVLTF
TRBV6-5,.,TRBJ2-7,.,TGTGCCAGCAGTTACGGCCCGTCCGGCCCCTACGAGCAGTACTTC,CASSYGPSGPYEQYF
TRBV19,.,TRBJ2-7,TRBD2,TGTGCCAGTAGTATTCGTTGGGGTCCGGGAGGGCAGGTCGAGCAGTACTTC,CASSIRWGPGGQVEQYF
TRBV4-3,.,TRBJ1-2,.,TGCGCCAGCTCCGGGCAGAACTATGGCTACACCTTC,CASSGQNYGYTF
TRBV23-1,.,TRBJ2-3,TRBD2,TGCGCCAGCAGTCAATTTTGCGGGAGTTCCGCAGATACGCAGTATTTT,CASSQFCGSSADTQYF
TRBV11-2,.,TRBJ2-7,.,TGTGCCAGCAGCTTAGATCTGTACAGCTCCTACGAGCAGTACTTC,CASSLDLYSSYEQYF
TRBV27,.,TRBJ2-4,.,TGTGCCAGCAGTCCCAGCGTTTTGGCCAAAAACATTCAGTACTTC,CASSPSVLAKNIQYF
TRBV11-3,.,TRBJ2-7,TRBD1,TGTGCCAGCAGCTTTCGGACAGGGGGAGTGAACGAGCAGTACTTC,CASSFRTGGVNEQYF
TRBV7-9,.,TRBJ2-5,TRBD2,TGTGCCAGCAGCCCTGGGTTAGCGGGAGGAGGGGAGACCCAGTACTTC,CASSPGLAGGGETQYF
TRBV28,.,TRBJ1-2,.,TGTGCCAGCACCCCTAGGGGTAATGGCTACACCTTC,CASTPRGNGYTF
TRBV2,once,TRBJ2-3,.,TGTGCCAGCAATACCGACAGGGCGGGGGGTACGCAGTATTTT,CASNTDRAGGTQYF
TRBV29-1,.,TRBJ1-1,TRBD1,TGCAGCGCTGGCGGACAGGGGTCATTCAACACTGAAGCTTTCTTT,CSAGGQGSFNTEAFF
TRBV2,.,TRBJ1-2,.,TGTGCCAGCAGCGAGGACACCTACTATGGCTACACCTTC,CASSEDTYYGYTF
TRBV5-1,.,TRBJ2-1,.,TGCGCCAGCAGCTCCACTACCCCCCCGGGACAGTTCTTC,CASSSTTPPGQFF
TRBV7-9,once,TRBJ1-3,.,TGTGCCAGCAGCTTAGCGGAGGAGCGGTACTCTGGAAACACCATATATTTT,CASSLAEERYSGNTIYF
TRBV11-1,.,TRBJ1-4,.,TGTGCCAGCAGCCTGAACGGCCGCCCCAATGAAAAACTGTTTTTT,CASSLNGRPNEKLFF
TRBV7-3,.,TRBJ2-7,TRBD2,TGTGCCAGCAGCCCGGGCGGGAGCTACGAGCAGTACTTC,CASSPGGSYEQYF
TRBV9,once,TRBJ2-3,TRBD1,TGTGCCAGCAGCGTAGGGACAGGGGGCACAGATACGCAGTATTTT,CASSVGTGGTDTQYF
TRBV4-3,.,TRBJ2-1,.,TGCGCCAGCAGCCAAGGAACTACCCGGATTAACAATGAGCAGTTCTTC,CASSQGTTRINNEQFF
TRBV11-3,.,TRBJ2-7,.,TGTGCCAGCAGCTTAGGGATATACGACGAGACAGAGTCCTACGAGCAGTACTTC,CASSLGIYDETESYEQYF
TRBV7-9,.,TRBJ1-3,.,TGCGCCAGCAGCCCGATGTTATCTGGGTGGGACACCATATATTTT,CASSPMLSGWDTIYF
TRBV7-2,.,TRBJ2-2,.,TGTGCCAGCAGCTTGGCGGGACCTACCGGGGAGCTGTTTTTT,CASSLAGPTGELFF
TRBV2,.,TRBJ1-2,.,TGTGCCAGCAGTGGGACTGCTAACTATGGCTACACCTTC,CASSGTANYGYTF
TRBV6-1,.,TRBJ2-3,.,TGTGCCAGCAGTGGTGGCACGGGCACAGATACGCAGTATTTT,CASSGGTGTDTQYF
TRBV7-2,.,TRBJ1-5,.,TGTGCCAGCAGCTTTTCAGGGCACAATCAGCCCCAGCATTTT,CASSFSGHNQPQHF
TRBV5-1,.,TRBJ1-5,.,TGCGCCAGCAGTTCCGGAGGCAATCAGCCCCAGCATTTT,CASSSGGNQPQHF
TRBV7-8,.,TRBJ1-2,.,TGTGCCAGCAGCTCTGACAGCCTGTATGGTGGCTACACCTTC,CASSSDSLYGGYTF
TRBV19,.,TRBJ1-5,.,TGTGCCACCGCGGCCAGGGAGGTTCAGCCCCAGCATTTT,CATAAREVQPQHF
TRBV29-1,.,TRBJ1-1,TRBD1,TGCAGCGTTGAGCGTGGGACAGGGTTTGGTGAAGCTTTCTTT,CSVERGTGFGEAFF
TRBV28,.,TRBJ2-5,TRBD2,TGTGCCAGCAGTTTGGGGACTAGCCTGGGAGAGACCCAGTACTTC,CASSLGTSLGETQYF
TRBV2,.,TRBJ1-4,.,TGTGCCAGCAGTGACCCGAGTGAAAAACTGTTTTTT,CASSDPSEKLFF
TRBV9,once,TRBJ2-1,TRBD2,TGTGCCAGCGCCCCCCGGGGGCGGGGGGGATATGAGCAGTTCTTC,CASAPRGRGGYEQFF
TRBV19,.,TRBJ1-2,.,TGTGCCAGTAGTATAGCCAGGATGGGAGTCTATGGCTACACCTTC,CASSIARMGVYGYTF
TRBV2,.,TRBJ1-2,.,TGTGCCAGCAGGGCTCAACCTTACTATGGCTACACCTTC,CASRAQPYYGYTF
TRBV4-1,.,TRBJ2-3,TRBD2,TGCGCCAGCAGCCAGATAAGGGGTAGCGGGGGGATCACAGATACGCAGTATTTT,CASSQIRGSGGITDTQYF
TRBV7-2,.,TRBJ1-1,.,TGTGCCAGCAGCTTAGGAGGTAGATTGAACACTGAAGCTTTCTTT,CASSLGGRLNTEAFF
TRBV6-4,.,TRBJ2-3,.,TGTGCCAGCAGCGGGACGGTCAGGGATACGCAGTATTTT,CASSGTVRDTQYF
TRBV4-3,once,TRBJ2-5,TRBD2,TGCGCCAGCAGCCAAGGATTGCAACTAGCGCAAGAGACCCAGTACTTC,CASSQGLQLAQETQYF
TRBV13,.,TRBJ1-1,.,TGTGCCAGCAGCTTACTGTGGAACACTGAAGCTTTCTTT,CASSLLWNTEAFF
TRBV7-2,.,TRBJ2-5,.,TGTGCCAGCAGCTTACAGAGTGGGGCTTGGACCCAGTACTTC,CASSLQSGAWTQYF
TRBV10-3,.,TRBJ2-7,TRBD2,TGTGCCATCAGGACTAGCGGGGGCACCTACGAGCAGTACTTC,CAIRTSGGTYEQYF
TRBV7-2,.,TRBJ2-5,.,TGTGCCAGCAGCCCCCCATCGGAGACCCAGTACTTC,CASSPPSETQYF
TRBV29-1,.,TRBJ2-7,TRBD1,TGCAGCGTTGCACCGGGACAGGGGCCGGGGATATCACAGTACTTC,CSVAPGQGPGISQYF
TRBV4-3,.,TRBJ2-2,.,TGCGCCAGCAGCCCCCAACAATCAAACGGGGAGCTGTTTTTT,CASSPQQSNGELFF
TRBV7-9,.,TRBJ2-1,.,TGTGCCAGCAGCTCCCTCAGATTGGGCTCCTACAATGAGCAGTTCTTC,CASSSLRLGSYNEQFF
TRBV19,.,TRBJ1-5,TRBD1,TGTGCCAGTAGTATGCTACAGGGGGTCCATCAGCCCCAGCATTTT,CASSMLQGVHQPQHF
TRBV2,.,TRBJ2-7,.,TGTGCCAGTTCTGATTACGAGCAGTACTTC,CASSDYEQYF